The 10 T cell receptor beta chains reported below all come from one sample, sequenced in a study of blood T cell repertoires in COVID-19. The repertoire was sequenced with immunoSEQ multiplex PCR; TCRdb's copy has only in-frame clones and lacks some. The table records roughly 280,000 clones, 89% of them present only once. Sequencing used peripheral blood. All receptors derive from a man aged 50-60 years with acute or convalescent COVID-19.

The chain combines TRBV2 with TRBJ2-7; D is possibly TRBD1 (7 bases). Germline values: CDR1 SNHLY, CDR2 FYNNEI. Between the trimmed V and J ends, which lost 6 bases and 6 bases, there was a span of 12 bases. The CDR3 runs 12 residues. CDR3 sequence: CASRTGTPEQYF. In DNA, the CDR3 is TGTGCCAGCAGGACAGGGACTCCCGAGCAGTACTTC.

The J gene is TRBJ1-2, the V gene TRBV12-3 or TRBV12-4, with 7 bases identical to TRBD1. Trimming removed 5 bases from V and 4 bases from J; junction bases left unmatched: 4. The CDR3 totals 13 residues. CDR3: CASSQGTVYGYTF. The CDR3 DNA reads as TGTGCCAGCAGTCAGGGGACAGTCTATGGCTACACCTTC.

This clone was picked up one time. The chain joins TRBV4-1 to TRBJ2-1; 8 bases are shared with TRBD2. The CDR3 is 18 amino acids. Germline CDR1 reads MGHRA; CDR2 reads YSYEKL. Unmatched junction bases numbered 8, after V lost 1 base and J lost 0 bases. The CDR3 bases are TGCGCCAGCAGCCAAGTAGGTAGCGGGGCTAGCTCCTACAATGAGCAGTTCTTC. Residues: CASSQVGSGASSYNEQFF.

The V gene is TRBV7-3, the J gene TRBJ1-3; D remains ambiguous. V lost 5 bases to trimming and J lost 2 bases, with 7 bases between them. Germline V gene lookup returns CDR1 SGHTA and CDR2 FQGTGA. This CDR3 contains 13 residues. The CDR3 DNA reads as TGTGCCAGCAGCATGTTCGCTGGAAACACCATATATTTT. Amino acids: CASSMFAGNTIYF.

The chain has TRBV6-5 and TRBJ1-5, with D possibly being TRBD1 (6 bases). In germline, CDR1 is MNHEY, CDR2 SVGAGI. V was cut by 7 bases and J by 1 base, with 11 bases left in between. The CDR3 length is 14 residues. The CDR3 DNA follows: TGTGCCAGCACCAACGACAGGAGCAATCAGCCCCAGCATTTT. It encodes CASTNDRSNQPQHF.

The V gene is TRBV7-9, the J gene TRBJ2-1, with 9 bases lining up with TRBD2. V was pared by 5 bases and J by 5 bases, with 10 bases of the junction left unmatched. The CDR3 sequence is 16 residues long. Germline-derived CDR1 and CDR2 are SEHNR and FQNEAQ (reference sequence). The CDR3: CASSPGLAKDHNEQFF. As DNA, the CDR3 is TGTGCCAGCAGCCCCGGACTAGCGAAGGACCACAATGAGCAGTTCTTC.

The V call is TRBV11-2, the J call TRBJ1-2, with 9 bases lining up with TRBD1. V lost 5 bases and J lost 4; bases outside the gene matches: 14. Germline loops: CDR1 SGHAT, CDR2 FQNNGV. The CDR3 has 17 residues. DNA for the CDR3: TGTGCCAGCAGCCCCCGGACAGGGGCTGGGGCCGGCTATGGCTACACCTTC. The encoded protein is CASSPRTGAGAGYGYTF. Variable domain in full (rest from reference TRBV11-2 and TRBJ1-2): EAGVAQSPRYKIIEKRQSVAFWCNPISGHATLYWYQQILGQGPKLLIQFQNNGVVDDSQLPKDRFSAERLKGVDSTLKIQPAKLEDSAVYLCASSPRTGAGAGYGYTFGSGTRLTVV.

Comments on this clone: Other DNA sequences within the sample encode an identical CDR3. CDR3 sequence (DNA): TGTGCCAGCAGTTTAAGAGGTCAGCCCCAGCATTTT. Translated, it gives CASSLRGQPQHF. The rearrangement links TRBV12-3 or TRBV12-4 to TRBJ1-5; D gene ambiguous. Trimming shortened V by 2 bases and J by 6 bases, and 5 bases separated the two germline ends. CDR3 length: 12 residues.

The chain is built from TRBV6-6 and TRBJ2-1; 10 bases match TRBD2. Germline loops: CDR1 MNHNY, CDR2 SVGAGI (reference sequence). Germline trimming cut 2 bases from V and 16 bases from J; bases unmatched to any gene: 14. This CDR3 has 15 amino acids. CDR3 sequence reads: CASSYNSASGGYLFF. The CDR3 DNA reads TGTGCCAGCAGTTACAATTCGGCTAGCGGGGGTTATCTTTTCTTC.

The CDR3: CASSIGAVTDTQYF. The CDR3 region has the DNA TGTGCCAGTAGTATTGGGGCGGTCACAGATACGCAGTATTTT. This chain joins TRBV19 and TRBJ2-3, with a tentative D call TRBD1 (5 bases). This CDR3 spans 14 amino acids. The germline CDR1 and CDR2 sequences are LNHDA and SQIVND (reference sequence). Trimming stripped 3 bases from V and 2 bases from J, with 9 bases between.